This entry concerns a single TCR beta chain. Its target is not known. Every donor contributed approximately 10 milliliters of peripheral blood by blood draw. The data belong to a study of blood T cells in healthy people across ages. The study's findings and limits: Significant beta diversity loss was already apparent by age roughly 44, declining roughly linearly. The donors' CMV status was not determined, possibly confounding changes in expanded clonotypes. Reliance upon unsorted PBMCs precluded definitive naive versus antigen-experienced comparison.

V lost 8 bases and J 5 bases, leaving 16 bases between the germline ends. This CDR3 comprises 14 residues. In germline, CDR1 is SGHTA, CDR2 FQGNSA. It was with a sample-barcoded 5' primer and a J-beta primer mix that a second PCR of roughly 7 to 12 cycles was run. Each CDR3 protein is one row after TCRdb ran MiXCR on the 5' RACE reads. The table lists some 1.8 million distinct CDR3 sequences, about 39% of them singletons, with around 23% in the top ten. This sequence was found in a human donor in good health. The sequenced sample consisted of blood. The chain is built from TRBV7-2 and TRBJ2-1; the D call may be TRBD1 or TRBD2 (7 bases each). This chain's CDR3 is CASARGGGNNEQFF. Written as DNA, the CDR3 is TGTGCCAGCGCTCGGGGAGGGGGCAACAATGAGCAGTTCTTC.